The 5 T cell receptor beta chains below come from one sample, sequenced in a study of T-cell memory formation after mild COVID-19 (dated by TCRdb to the early 2020s). The library relied on 5' RACE. Sequencing instrument: Illumina NovaSeq 6000. In-frame beta chains were kept once TCRdb had trimmed the public reads at Q25 with fastp and called clones with MiXCR. CDR3 protein sequences are deduplicated, and each keeps its most common genes and DNA. The sample table holds around 220,000 distinct CDR3 sequences, of which about a sixth were seen once. The top ten clonotypes cover roughly 3.6% of the sample. Specimen: PBMCs or a T cell subset sorted from them (not recorded which). All receptors derive from a man aged 18 to 35 who had mild COVID-19 (a few samples of this study predate the infection). The sample titles of this study are shuffled in the database, so cell type and time point are left out; the donor was told from shared clones.

This clonotype was detected once. The gene calls are TRBV27 and TRBJ2-2; the D is unclear. The CDR3 covers 17 residues. Trimming took off 5 bases at V and 12 bases at J, with 28 bases between the two ends. Germline CDR1 MNHEY, CDR2 SMNVEV (reference sequence). Here the CDR3 reads CASSPSATHTVRPKLFF. CDR3 in DNA: TGTGCCAGCAGTCCATCCGCTACCCATACTGTCCGTCCGAAGCTGTTTTTT.

J is TRBJ2-7 and V is TRBV6-6; 7 bases are shared with TRBD1. CDR3 length equals 13 residues. The germline gives CDR1 MNHNY, CDR2 SVGAGI (reference sequence). Trimming removed 2 bases from V and 6 bases from J; junction bases left unmatched: 4. CDR3 amino acids: CASSYTDRAEQYF. For the CDR3, the DNA is TGTGCCAGCAGTTACACCGACAGGGCCGAGCAGTACTTC.

The chain is built from TRBV6-5 and TRBJ2-5; unclear D gene. Germline V gene sequence: CDR1 MNHEY, CDR2 SVGAGI. Trimming removed 5 bases at V and 5 bases at J, with 12 bases between. This CDR3 is 13 amino acids long. CDR3 sequence (DNA): TGTGCCAGCAGTCCCGATGGGCGGGAGACCCAGTACTTC. Protein product: CASSPDGRETQYF.

The V gene is TRBV27, the J gene TRBJ1-1, with D uncertain. CDR3 length: 12 amino acids. Germline V gene sequence: CDR1 MNHEY, CDR2 SMNVEV (reference sequence). V dropped 7 bases and J dropped 7 bases, with 13 bases sitting between them. As DNA, the CDR3 is TGTGCCAGCATGGTGGTCGGAAGTGAAGCTTTCTTT. It yields the protein CASMVVGSEAFF.

The chain uses TRBV12-3 or TRBV12-4 and TRBJ2-3; TRBD1 agrees at 7 bases. V gave up 0 bases and J gave up 1 base; unmatched junction bases: 4. This CDR3 contains 16 residues. The CDR3 protein is CASSLAQGQRTDTQYF. The CDR3 DNA reads TGTGCCAGCAGTTTAGCCCAGGGACAGCGCACAGATACGCAGTATTTT.